The present T cell receptor beta chain was sequenced within a study of T cells in women clearing cervical HPV infection (dated by TCRdb to 2016 to 2019). Turning to the overall study: The cases were 25 women with histologically confirmed HPV16-related CIN3 or worse, and 2 of these cases were invasive cancers. The 20 to 25 controls were women who cleared a single incident HPV16 infection within 12 months without developing precancer or cancer. Blood from cases was drawn at the visit where the lesion was first identified, while blood from controls was drawn once the infection was no longer detected. For cases, the median interval between lesion detection and blood sampling was roughly 150 days, with an interquartile range of roughly 90 to 200 days. HLA typing was available for only a few women, so HLA type could not be excluded as a confounder. An exploratory proof-of-principle case-control study, nested within the Guanacaste HPV Natural History Study in Costa Rica, was conducted to compare TCR repertoires across cervical HPV16 outcomes. Cases and controls were matched on year of sample collection and on age within five years. Cases had a median age of about 34 years and controls had a median age of around 40, with no significant differences in baseline characteristics. In the parent cohort, fewer than 13,000 women aged 18 or older were enrolled in Guanacaste, Costa Rica, during about 1992 to 1995 and were followed for more than 6 years. Five blinded duplicates per group were added as quality controls, giving about 60 samples: about 50 participants and about ten replicates. General findings and caveats noted by the study authors: Because of the cross-sectional design, the study could not determine whether the associations came before infection or resulted from infection, and neither effector/memory subsets nor HPV-specific T cells were isolated. By combining richness with V gene abundances, random forest classifiers separated cases from controls with an estimated AUC of 0.75 to 0.85. Significantly higher TCR repertoire richness was observed in CIN3+ cases than in controls across sequencing depths, whereas no difference in evenness was found. TRBV6-7 relative abundance was lower in cases than in controls (around 0.11% versus 0.16%; Bonferroni P = 0.0008). T-cell numbers per sample were unknown, so richness differences could reflect varying T-cell content rather than repertoire biology.

For this clone: What antigen it recognizes has not been identified. The read stops 3 residues short of the end of the CDR3; the missing end is completed from the germline J gene.

Using the immunoSEQ assay, multiplex PCR amplified TCR beta CDR3 regions from an average of approximately 1,200 ng of genomic DNA per sample. Primer bias was corrected in the assay by using a complete synthetic TCR repertoire to establish an amplification baseline. Amplicons were sequenced on the Illumina platform. Turning to the authors' computational methods: Sequence errors were corrected by clustering with frequency ratios and a modified nearest-neighbor algorithm, and the sequences were then analyzed in the immunoSEQ Analyzer using IMGT gene definitions. At each rarefaction depth, TCR richness and evenness were averaged across 20 rarefaction repeats, and samples with fewer sequences than that depth were excluded. Wilcoxon rank sum tests with FDR correction were used to compare relative abundances of V, D and J genes between the groups. For the blinded duplicates, the intraclass correlation was 90% to 97% for TCR richness and averaged roughly 75% across some 66 gene segments. The table comes from immuneACCESS by way of TCRdb, which keeps in-frame sequences with V and J called. Part of the clones is missing from these tables; in studies checked, under half for an unresolved V gene and the rest for unknown reasons. From that table come the V and J calls and clone size; the DNA was used to work out D and trimming. For this sample, the table gives 35,000 to 50,000 clones. 7.6% of the sample comes from the top ten.

The CDR3 spans 15 residues, from the cysteine through the phenylalanine. The DNA has 36 bases, all within the CDR3, and is read from base 1. CDR1 is given as KGHSH and CDR2 as LQKENI, both from the germline V gene. The germline V end is reduced by 5 bases and the J end by 1 base; junction bases left unmatched: 5. Every participant had a single incident cervical HPV16 infection, and prevalent HPV16 infections were excluded. Cervical HPV DNA was detected by MY09/MY11 PCR and genotyped by dot-blot hybridization. Fifteen mL of heparinized blood were centrifuged, and the buffy coat was aliquoted, frozen at -30°C, then stored at -80°C. QIAGEN kits were used to extract genomic DNA from buffy coat specimens.

The sequence was obtained from a woman between 18 and 70 years old with a cervical HPV16 infection that either progressed to CIN3+ or cleared (not recorded which). Here the chain combines TRBV18 and TRBJ2-5, with 9 bases in between that match TRBD2. The sample comprised blood buffy coat. The CDR3 reads CASSAPGLAQETQYF. The CDR3 bases that were read are TGTGCCAGCTCAGCCCCGGGACTAGCCCAAGAGACC.